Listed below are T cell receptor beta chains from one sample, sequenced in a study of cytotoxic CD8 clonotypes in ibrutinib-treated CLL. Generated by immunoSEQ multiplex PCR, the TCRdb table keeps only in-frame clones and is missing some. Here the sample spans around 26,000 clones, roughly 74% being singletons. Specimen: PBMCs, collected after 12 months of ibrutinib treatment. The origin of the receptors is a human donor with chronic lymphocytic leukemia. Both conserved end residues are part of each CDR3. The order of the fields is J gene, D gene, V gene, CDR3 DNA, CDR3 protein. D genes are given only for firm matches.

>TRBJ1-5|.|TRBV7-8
TGTGCCAGCAGCTTATTTTCGGATCAGCCCCAGCATTTT
CASSLFSDQPQHF
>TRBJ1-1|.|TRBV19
TGTGCCAGTAGCAAGTCCGGGACGACCAACACTGAAGCTTTCTTT
CASSKSGTTNTEAFF
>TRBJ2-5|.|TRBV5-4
TGTGCCAGCAGCACTATTACAACTCAAGAGACCCAGTACTTC
CASSTITTQETQYF
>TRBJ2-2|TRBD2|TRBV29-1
TGCAGCGCCCGAAGCGGGGGTAACACCGGGGAGCTGTTTTTT
CSARSGGNTGELFF
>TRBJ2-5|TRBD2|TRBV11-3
TGTGCCAGCAGCGCGGGGGGGCGGAAAGAGACCCAGTACTTC
CASSAGGRKETQYF
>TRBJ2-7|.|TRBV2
TGTGCCAGCAGTGAATTTCAGGGGAACACGATATACGAGCAGTACTTC
CASSEFQGNTIYEQYF
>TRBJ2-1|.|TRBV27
TGTGCCAGCAGTTTATTCAGGTTCTATGAGCAGTTCTTC
CASSLFRFYEQFF
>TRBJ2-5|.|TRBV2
TGTGCCAGCAGTGCTAACAAAGAGACCCAGTACTTC
CASSANKETQYF
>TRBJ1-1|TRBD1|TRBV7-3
TGTGCCAGCAGCCTGACAGGGCCCACTGAAGCTTTCTTT
CASSLTGPTEAFF
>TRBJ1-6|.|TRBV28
TGTGCCAGCATTTCCCGGAGGGGGAGTAATTCACCCCTCCACTTT
CASISRRGSNSPLHF
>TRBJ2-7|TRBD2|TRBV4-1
TGCGCCAGCAGCCCCGGACAGGGAGGGACTAGCGGGGGGTTCGACGAGCAGTACTTC
CASSPGQGGTSGGFDEQYF
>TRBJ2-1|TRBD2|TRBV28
TGTGCCAGCAGTTTATCTTGGGGGGGAAGGAATGAGCAGTTCTTC
CASSLSWGGRNEQFF
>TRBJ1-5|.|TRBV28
TGTGCCAGCAGGTCTAATAGCAATCAGCCCCAGCATTTT
CASRSNSNQPQHF
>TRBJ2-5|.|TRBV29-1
TGCAGCGTTGAACGCAGGTCAGAGACCCAGTACTTC
CSVERRSETQYF